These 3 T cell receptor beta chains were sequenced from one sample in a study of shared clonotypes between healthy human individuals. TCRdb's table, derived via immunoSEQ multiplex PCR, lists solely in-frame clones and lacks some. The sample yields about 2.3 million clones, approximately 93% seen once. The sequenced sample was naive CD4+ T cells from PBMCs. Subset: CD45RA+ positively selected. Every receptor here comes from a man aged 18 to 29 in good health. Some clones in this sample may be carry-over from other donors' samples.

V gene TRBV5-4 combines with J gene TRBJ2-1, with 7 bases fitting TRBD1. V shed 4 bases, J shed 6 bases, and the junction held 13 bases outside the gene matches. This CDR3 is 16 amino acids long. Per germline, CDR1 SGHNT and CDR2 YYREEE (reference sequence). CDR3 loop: CASSAPTGTNFNEQFF. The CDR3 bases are TGTGCCAGCAGCGCCCCGACAGGGACAAATTTCAATGAGCAGTTCTTC.

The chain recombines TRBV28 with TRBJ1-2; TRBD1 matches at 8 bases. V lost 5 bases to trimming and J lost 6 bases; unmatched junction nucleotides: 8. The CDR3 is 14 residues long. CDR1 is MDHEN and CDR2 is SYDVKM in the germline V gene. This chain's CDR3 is CASSTLQGEDGYTF. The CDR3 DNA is TGTGCCAGCAGTACCTTACAGGGGGAAGATGGCTACACCTTC.

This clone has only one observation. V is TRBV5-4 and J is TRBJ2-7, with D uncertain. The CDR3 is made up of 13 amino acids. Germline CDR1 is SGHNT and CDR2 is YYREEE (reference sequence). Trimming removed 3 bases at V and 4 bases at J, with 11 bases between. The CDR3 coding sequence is TGTGCCAGCAGCTCGCCCGGCTTTTACGAGCAGTACTTC. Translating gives CASSSPGFYEQYF.